This T cell receptor (beta chain) was recovered during a study of blood T cell repertoires in COVID-19. CDR1 is KGHSH and CDR2 is LQKENI in the germline V gene. CDR3 length equals 14 residues. V dropped 6 bases and J dropped 5; count of bases not matched to a gene: 8. Sequencing was performed with immunoSEQ multiplex PCR; in TCRdb, only in-frame clones are kept and a portion is missing. The repertoire holds some 90,000 clones, with roughly nine tenths as singletons. The sequenced material came from peripheral blood. V and J are TRBV18 and TRBJ2-7, with 9 nucleotides matching TRBD1. This clonotype was sampled from a woman of 80 years or more with active COVID-19. CDR3 DNA: TGTGCCAGCTCCCCAGGACAGGGGTATGACGAGCAGTACTTC. This sequence encodes CASSPGQGYDEQYF. The full variable domain, rest sourced from reference TRBV18 and TRBJ2-7, is NAGVMQNPRHLVRRRGQEARLRCSPMKGHSHVYWYRQLPEEGLKFMVYLQKENIIDESGMPKERFSAEFPKEGPSILRIQQVVRGDSAAYFCASSPGQGYDEQYFGPGTRLTVT.